The rows below give T cell receptor beta chains drawn from one sample of a study of blood T cell repertoires in COVID-19. Libraries were prepared by immunoSEQ multiplex PCR; TCRdb keeps only in-frame clonotypes and omits some of them. The sample yields fewer than 110,000 clones, over 70% seen once. Sequenced material: peripheral blood. The receptors here all came from a human donor in a cohort sampled during active or convalescent COVID-19. Each CDR3 is given with its conserved first and last residue. Fields, in order: clone size, V gene, J gene, D gene, CDR3 protein, CDR3 DNA. The D gene is left open where the match is weak. Clone size is shown for a subset of rows, as once, few, many or a class of expanded clone.

>few|TRBV7-3|TRBJ2-7|NA
CASSLMLGATYEQYF
TGTGCCAGCAGCTTAATGTTGGGGGCAACCTACGAGCAGTACTTC
>NA|TRBV7-9|TRBJ1-2|TRBD1
CASSLSSGTGAYGYTF
TGTGCCAGCAGCTTATCCTCCGGGACAGGGGCCTATGGCTACACCTTC
>NA|TRBV18|TRBJ1-2|TRBD1
CASSPPGQGFHGYTF
TGTGCCAGCTCACCACCGGGACAGGGCTTCCATGGCTACACCTTC
>few|TRBV15|TRBJ1-1|TRBD1
CATSEHRGNTEAFF
TGTGCCACCAGCGAGCACAGGGGAAACACTGAAGCTTTCTTT
>NA|TRBV2|TRBJ1-2|TRBD1
CASSSHGQVNGYTF
TGTGCCAGCAGTTCGCACGGACAGGTAAATGGCTACACCTTC
>hyperexpanded|TRBV7-2|TRBJ2-3|TRBD1
CASSFWAGTGGDTQYF
TGTGCCAGCAGCTTTTGGGCAGGGACAGGGGGGGATACGCAGTATTTT
>NA|TRBV7-2|TRBJ2-4|NA
CASSFVTDRSIQYF
TGTGCCAGCAGCTTTGTCACTGATCGGTCCATTCAGTACTTC
>NA|TRBV10-3|TRBJ1-3|NA
CAISGNRDSSGNTIYF
TGTGCCATCAGTGGAAACAGGGATTCCTCTGGAAACACCATATATTTT
>NA|TRBV24-1|TRBJ1-2|TRBD1
CATSDRDRALEGYTF
TGTGCCACCAGTGATCGGGACAGGGCCCTAGAAGGCTACACCTTC
>NA|TRBV9|TRBJ2-7|NA
CASSATSSYEQYF
TGTGCCAGCAGCGCCACAAGCTCCTACGAGCAGTACTTC
>NA|TRBV10-3|TRBJ2-5|NA
CAISGTWETQYF
TGTGCCATCAGTGGGACTTGGGAGACCCAGTACTTC
>NA|TRBV19|TRBJ2-3|NA
CASSFGGGADTQYF
TGTGCCAGTTCCTTCGGGGGAGGAGCAGATACGCAGTATTTT
>NA|TRBV4-1|TRBJ2-7|NA
CASSRDWTPGAYEQYF
TGCGCCAGCAGCCGCGACTGGACCCCGGGGGCCTACGAGCAGTACTTC
>once|TRBV6-2/TRBV6-3|TRBJ1-4|NA
CASSYGPPEKLFF
TGTGCCAGCAGTTACGGCCCCCCTGAAAAACTGTTTTTT
>NA|TRBV7-6|TRBJ2-3|NA
CASSLAEGDTQYF
TGTGCCAGCAGCTTAGCTGAGGGAGATACGCAGTATTTT
>NA|TRBV2|TRBJ1-5|NA
CASKQVNNQPQHF
TGTGCCAGCAAACAGGTAAACAATCAGCCCCAGCATTTT
>NA|TRBV5-1|TRBJ1-4|TRBD1
CASSLIPPGGSNEKLFF
TGCGCCAGCAGCTTAATACCCCCAGGGGGCTCTAATGAAAAACTGTTTTTT
>NA|TRBV12-1|TRBJ1-3|NA
CASSTRGINTIYF
TGTGCCAGCAGCACCAGGGGAATCAACACCATATATTTT
>few|TRBV10-1|TRBJ2-2|NA
CASSTEGHGQNLAGELFF
TGCGCCAGCAGCACCGAGGGACACGGACAAAACCTTGCCGGGGAGCTGTTTTTT
>NA|TRBV3-1/TRBV3-2|TRBJ2-5|TRBD2
CASSQDKAGLAVQETQYF
TGTGCCAGCAGCCAAGATAAGGCGGGACTAGCCGTGCAAGAGACCCAGTACTTC
>NA|TRBV19|TRBJ1-5|TRBD1
CASSTTPRAGGQPQHF
TGTGCCAGTAGTACCACCCCCCGGGCAGGGGGTCAGCCCCAGCATTTT
>NA|TRBV6-1|TRBJ2-5|NA
CASSEGTAQETQYF
TGTGCCAGCAGTGAAGGGACAGCCCAAGAGACCCAGTACTTC
>NA|TRBV21-1|TRBJ2-2|NA
CASSGRRTGAGGELFF
TGTGCCAGCAGCGGTCGTCGGACAGGCGCGGGCGGGGAGCTGTTTTTT
>NA|TRBV27|TRBJ2-3|NA
CASSFLGVSSTDTQYF
TGTGCCAGCAGTTTCTTGGGCGTCTCTAGCACAGATACGCAGTATTTT
>NA|TRBV19|TRBJ1-6|TRBD1
CASSKTGGNSPLHF
TGTGCCAGTAGTAAAACAGGGGGCAATTCACCCCTCCACTTT
>NA|TRBV19|TRBJ1-2|NA
CATALQGYGYTF
TGTGCCACCGCTCTACAGGGATATGGCTACACCTTC
>NA|TRBV18|TRBJ2-7|TRBD1
CASSLIPRTGGIEQYF
TGTGCCAGCTCACTAATTCCCAGGACAGGGGGAATCGAGCAGTACTTC
>NA|TRBV5-8|TRBJ1-4|NA
CASSLGVQGAEKLFF
TGTGCCAGCAGCTTGGGAGTCCAGGGTGCCGAAAAACTGTTTTTT
>NA|TRBV3-1/TRBV3-2|TRBJ1-6|NA
CASSLRLMGAYNSPLHF
TGTGCCAGCAGCCTCCGTCTTATGGGGGCTTATAATTCACCCCTCCACTTT
>NA|TRBV6-5|TRBJ2-7|TRBD1
CASTPRGQSHEQYF
TGTGCCAGCACCCCCAGGGGGCAAAGCCACGAGCAGTACTTC
>NA|TRBV18|TRBJ1-5|TRBD1
CASSLGQGNQPQHF
TGTGCCAGCTCGCTCGGACAGGGGAATCAGCCCCAGCATTTT
>NA|TRBV28|TRBJ1-2|NA
CASSSQGGNGYTF
TGTGCCAGCAGTTCCCAGGGAGGCAATGGCTACACCTTC
>NA|TRBV29-1|TRBJ2-5|TRBD1
CSMKAGGRETQYF
TGCAGCATGAAGGCAGGGGGCAGGGAGACCCAGTACTTC
>NA|TRBV19|TRBJ1-2|TRBD1
CASSIVFVNRGSYGYTF
TGTGCCAGTAGTATAGTTTTTGTGAACAGGGGAAGCTATGGCTACACCTTC
>NA|TRBV5-4|TRBJ2-1|NA
CASSFRIAAPNEQFF
TGTGCCAGCAGCTTTCGGATAGCGGCACCTAATGAGCAGTTCTTC
>few|TRBV10-3|TRBJ1-4|NA
CAISSSGNLEKLFF
TGTGCCATTAGTTCGTCAGGGAATTTGGAAAAACTGTTTTTT
>NA|TRBV14|TRBJ1-1|TRBD1
CASSQAGGAEAFF
TGTGCCAGCAGCCAAGCAGGGGGCGCTGAAGCTTTCTTT
>NA|TRBV24-1|TRBJ2-1|NA
CATSDTPGITVEQFF
TGTGCCACCAGTGACACCCCGGGGATTACGGTTGAGCAGTTCTTC
>NA|TRBV7-2|TRBJ2-3|TRBD2
CASSLTSGGADTQYF
TGTGCCAGCAGCTTGACTAGCGGGGGGGCCGATACGCAGTATTTT
>NA|TRBV7-2|TRBJ1-2|NA
CASSPTFSGANYGYTF
TGTGCCAGCAGCCCTACTTTCTCGGGAGCTAACTATGGCTACACCTTC